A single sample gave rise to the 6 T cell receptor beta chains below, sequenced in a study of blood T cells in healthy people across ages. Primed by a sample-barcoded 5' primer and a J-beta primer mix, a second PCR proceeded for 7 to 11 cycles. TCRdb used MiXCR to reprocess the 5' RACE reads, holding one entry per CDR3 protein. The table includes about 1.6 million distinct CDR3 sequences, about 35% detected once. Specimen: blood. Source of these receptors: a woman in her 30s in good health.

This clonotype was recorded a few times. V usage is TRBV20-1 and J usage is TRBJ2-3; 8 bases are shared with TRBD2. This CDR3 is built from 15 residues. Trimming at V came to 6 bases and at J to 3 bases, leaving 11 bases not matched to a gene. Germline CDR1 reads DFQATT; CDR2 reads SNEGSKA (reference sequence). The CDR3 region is CSALPGRGATDTQYF. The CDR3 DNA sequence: TGCAGTGCCCTCCCGGGGCGGGGGGCTACAGATACGCAGTATTTT.

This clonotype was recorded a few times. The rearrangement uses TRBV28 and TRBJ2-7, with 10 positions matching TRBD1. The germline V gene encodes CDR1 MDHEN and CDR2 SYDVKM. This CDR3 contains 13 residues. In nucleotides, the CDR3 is TGTGCAGTTTGGGACAGGGGATTGTACGAGCAGTACTTC. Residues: CAVWDRGLYEQYF.

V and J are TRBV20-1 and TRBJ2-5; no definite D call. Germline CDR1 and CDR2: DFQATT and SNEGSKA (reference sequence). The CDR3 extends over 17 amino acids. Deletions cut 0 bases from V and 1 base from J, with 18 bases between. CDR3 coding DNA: TGCAGTGCTAGAGATGGTGTACCGACCCAATCCCAAGAGACCCAGTACTTC. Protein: CSARDGVPTQSQETQYF.

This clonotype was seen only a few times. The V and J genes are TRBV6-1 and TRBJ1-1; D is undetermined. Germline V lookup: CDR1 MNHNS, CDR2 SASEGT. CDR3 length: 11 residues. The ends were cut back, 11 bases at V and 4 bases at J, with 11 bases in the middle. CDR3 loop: CAGGYVTEAFF. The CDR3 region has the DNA TGTGCCGGAGGCTATGTCACTGAAGCTTTCTTT.

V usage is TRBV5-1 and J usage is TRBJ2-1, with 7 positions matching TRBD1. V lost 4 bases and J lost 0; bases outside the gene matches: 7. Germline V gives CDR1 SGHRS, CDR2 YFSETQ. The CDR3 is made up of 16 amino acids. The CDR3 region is CASSPDRVGSYNEQFF. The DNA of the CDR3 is TGCGCCAGCAGCCCTGACAGGGTGGGCTCCTACAATGAGCAGTTCTTC. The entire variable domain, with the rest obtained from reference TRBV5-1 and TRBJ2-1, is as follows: KAGVTQTPRYLIKTRGQQVTLSCSPISGHRSVSWYQQTPGQGLQFLFEYFSETQRNKGNFPGRFSGRQFSNSRSEMNVSTLELGDSALYLCASSPDRVGSYNEQFFGPGTRLTVL.

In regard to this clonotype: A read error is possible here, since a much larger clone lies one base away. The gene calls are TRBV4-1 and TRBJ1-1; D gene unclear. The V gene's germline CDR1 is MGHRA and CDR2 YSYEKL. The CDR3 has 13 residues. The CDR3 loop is CTSSPEGNTEAFF. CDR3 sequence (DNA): TGCACCAGCAGCCCGGAGGGGAACACTGAAGCTTTCTTT.